This is a list of T cell receptor beta chains from one sample in a study of control samples from healthy donors and cancer patients. The repertoire was sequenced with immunoSEQ multiplex PCR; TCRdb's copy has only in-frame clones and lacks some. The table records 85,000 to 95,000 clones, 91% of them present only once. Sequenced input: blood. The receptors were gathered from a woman under 40 in good health. CDR3s include the opening cysteine and the closing phenylalanine or tryptophan. A D gene is named only where the DNA matches it firmly. Only part of the rows carry a size: once, few, many, or a class if the clone is expanded.

>few|TRBD1|TRBJ1-1|TRBV18
CASSPGEGAITEAFF
TGTGCCAGCTCACCAGGAGAGGGGGCGATCACTGAAGCTTTCTTT
>-|TRBD1|TRBJ2-5|TRBV19
CASSMWTGISSETQYF
TGTGCCAGTAGTATGTGGACAGGGATAAGCTCGGAGACCCAGTACTTC
>-|-|TRBJ2-7|TRBV7-6
CASSLKWGPPAAALSYEQYF
TGTGCCAGCAGCTTAAAATGGGGACCCCCGGCCGCGGCCCTCTCCTACGAGCAGTACTTC
>-|TRBD1|TRBJ1-2|TRBV6-4
CASSDSGQSYTF
TGTGCCAGCAGTGACTCGGGACAGAGCTACACCTTC
>-|-|TRBJ1-6|TRBV4-1
CASSQGERKLYNSPLHF
TGCGCCAGCAGCCAAGGGGAAAGGAAGCTCTATAATTCACCCCTCCACTTT
>-|-|TRBJ1-4|TRBV3-1/TRBV3-2
CASSPQVGANEKLFF
TGTGCCAGCAGCCCCCAGGTGGGGGCTAATGAAAAACTGTTTTTT
>once|-|TRBJ2-1|TRBV3-1/TRBV3-2
CASSPLARVGQFF
TGTGCCAGCAGCCCACTCGCCAGGGTAGGGCAGTTCTTC
>-|TRBD1|TRBJ1-3|TRBV4-1
CASSRTGESGNTIYF
TGCGCCAGCAGCCGCACAGGGGAATCTGGAAACACCATATATTTT
>-|-|TRBJ2-7|TRBV28
CASSAYEPNSYEQYF
TGTGCCAGCAGTGCTTACGAACCTAATTCCTACGAGCAGTACTTC
>-|TRBD2|TRBJ2-1|TRBV19
CASTRGLAGERVRNEQFF
TGTGCCAGTACTAGAGGACTAGCGGGGGAGAGAGTGCGCAATGAGCAGTTCTTC
>-|-|TRBJ1-1|TRBV27
CASSLSGTSVNTEAFF
TGTGCCAGCAGTTTATCCGGGACGAGCGTGAACACTGAAGCTTTCTTT
>-|TRBD1|TRBJ1-5|TRBV18
CASSPGQVSNQPQHF
TGTGCCAGCTCACCCGGACAGGTGAGCAATCAGCCCCAGCATTTT
>once|TRBD2|TRBJ2-7|TRBV5-1
CASSFPTMASGPYEQYF
TGCGCCAGCAGCTTCCCGACGATGGCTAGCGGGCCCTACGAGCAGTACTTC
>-|TRBD1|TRBJ1-4|TRBV15
CATSRETAGTGGEKLFF
TGTGCCACCAGCAGAGAAACCGCCGGGACAGGTGGAGAAAAACTGTTTTTT
>-|-|TRBJ1-6|TRBV5-1
CASSLEGSRSSYNSPLHF
TGCGCCAGCAGCTTGGAGGGATCCCGTAGCTCCTATAATTCACCCCTCCACTTT
>once|-|TRBJ2-7|TRBV6-5
CASSYDGRSYEQYF
TGTGCCAGCAGTTACGACGGAAGATCCTACGAGCAGTACTTC
>-|TRBD2|TRBJ2-7|TRBV7-9
CASIPTSGSSYEQYF
TGTGCCAGCATTCCGACTAGCGGAAGCTCCTACGAGCAGTACTTC
>-|-|TRBJ1-6|TRBV19
CASSIGTDNSPLHF
TGTGCCAGTAGTATAGGTACAGACAATTCACCCCTCCACTTT
>-|-|TRBJ2-7|TRBV29-1
CSIRVTFYEQYF
TGCAGCATCCGGGTCACCTTCTACGAGCAGTACTTC
>-|-|TRBJ1-1|TRBV5-1
CASSSDTWNTEAFF
TGCGCCAGCAGCTCCGACACCTGGAACACTGAAGCTTTCTTT
>once|TRBD1|TRBJ2-3|TRBV9
CASSNRQGTRTDTQYF
TGTGCCAGCAGCAATCGACAGGGGACCCGCACAGATACGCAGTATTTT
>-|TRBD1|TRBJ1-5|TRBV9
CASSALRTGDQPQHF
TGTGCCAGCAGCGCCCTCCGGACAGGGGATCAGCCCCAGCATTTT
>few|TRBD1|TRBJ1-2|TRBV3-1/TRBV3-2
CASRLGRGLENYGYTF
TGTGCCAGCAGGCTGGGCAGGGGGCTTGAGAACTATGGCTACACCTTC
>-|TRBD2|TRBJ2-1|TRBV10-1
CASSPVGGLANDEQLF
TGCGCCAGCAGTCCAGTTGGGGGACTAGCGAACGATGAGCAGCTCTTC
>-|TRBD1|TRBJ1-5|TRBV27
CARTGDSSSNQPQHF
TGTGCCAGAACAGGGGATTCGAGCAGCAATCAGCCCCAGCATTTT
>-|-|TRBJ1-6|TRBV19
CASRRQKGGGSYNSPLHF
TGTGCCAGTAGAAGACAGAAAGGGGGGGGCTCCTATAATTCACCCCTCCACTTT
>-|TRBD1|TRBJ1-4|TRBV5-1
CASSFGQGGEKLFF
TGCGCCAGCAGCTTCGGACAGGGCGGCGAAAAACTGTTTTTT
>-|TRBD1|TRBJ2-2|TRBV3-1/TRBV3-2
CASSQVAGQGGWNTGELFF
TGTGCCAGCAGCCAGGTTGCTGGACAGGGTGGATGGAACACCGGGGAGCTGTTTTTT
>once|-|TRBJ2-7|TRBV6-5
CASSYSRPQRGYEQYF
TGTGCCAGCAGTTACTCGAGGCCTCAACGAGGCTACGAGCAGTACTTC
>-|-|TRBJ1-1|TRBV19
CASSIAGQLNTEAFF
TGTGCCAGTAGTATAGCTGGACAGTTGAACACTGAAGCTTTCTTT
>once|-|TRBJ1-1|TRBV6-5
CASGRVNTEAFF
TGTGCCAGCGGCAGGGTGAACACTGAAGCTTTCTTT